The rows below give T cell receptor beta chains drawn from one sample of a study of memory CD4+ T cells and cytomegalovirus serostatus. Some clones are missing from TCRdb's copy, which holds only in-frame ones; the method was immunoSEQ multiplex PCR. The sample gives about 57,000 clones, more than 60% of which show up once; approximately 0.82% is in the top ten. The specimen sequenced was memory CD4+ T cells from blood. Source of these receptors: an adult in good health and CMV-seronegative. Each CDR3 is given with its conserved first and last residue. The D gene is left open where the match is weak. Not all rows give a size; the values are once, few, many and, for expanded clones, a class.

>TRBD2|TRBJ2-1|TRBV19|NA
TGTGCCAGTAATTGGGCTAGCGGGGGACTTAATGAGCAGTTCTTC
CASNWASGGLNEQFF
>TRBD2|TRBJ2-1|TRBV10-2|NA
TGCGCCAGCAGTGTAAATATTATAGCGGGGGGGCCCTATGAGCAGTTCTTC
CASSVNIIAGGPYEQFF
>TRBD1|TRBJ1-2|TRBV11-2|NA
TGTGCCAGCAGCGGAGTGGCCAGACAGGGCGATGGCTACACCTTC
CASSGVARQGDGYTF
>NA|TRBJ2-1|TRBV5-1|NA
TGCGCCAGCAGCTTTCGTGGGGATGGGTCCTACAATGAGCAGTTCTTC
CASSFRGDGSYNEQFF
>TRBD1|TRBJ1-4|TRBV19|NA
TGTGCCAGTAGTAAAAACAGGGGGCCTAATGAAAAACTGTTTTTT
CASSKNRGPNEKLFF
>NA|TRBJ2-5|TRBV4-1|NA
TGCGCCAGCAGCCGGCAACAGGGTGTGGAGACCCAGTACTTC
CASSRQQGVETQYF
>NA|TRBJ2-7|TRBV28|NA
TGTGCCAGCGGGGTTGCCTACGAGCAGTACTTC
CASGVAYEQYF
>TRBD1|TRBJ1-1|TRBV5-5|NA
TGTGCCAGCAGCCCCCCCCCGGACAGGGGAACTGAAGCTTTCTTT
CASSPPPDRGTEAFF
>NA|TRBJ2-7|TRBV14|few
TGTGCCAGCAGCCAAACCCCCACAGGGCACTTCAGCGAGCAGTACTTC
CASSQTPTGHFSEQYF
>NA|TRBJ1-2|TRBV11-2|once
TGTGCCAGCAGCTTAACGGGCAGGGGCGCTGGCTACACCTTC
CASSLTGRGAGYTF
>TRBD1|TRBJ2-3|TRBV7-3|NA
TGTGCCAGCAGCGCCTCCGGGACAGTCACAGATACGCAGTATTTT
CASSASGTVTDTQYF
>TRBD2|TRBJ2-2|TRBV7-2|NA
TGTGCCAGCAGCCGCGTCACTAGCGGGAAGAACACCGGGGAGCTGTTTTTT
CASSRVTSGKNTGELFF
>NA|TRBJ2-1|TRBV2|once
TGTGCCAATCGTAAGAGGTCTACGAATGAGCAGTTCTTC
CANRKRSTNEQFF
>NA|TRBJ1-5|TRBV6-6|NA
TGTGCCAGCGCCACGAACGGCAATCAGCCCCAGCATTTT
CASATNGNQPQHF
>NA|TRBJ2-5|TRBV4-1|few
TGCGCCAGCAGCCAATTCTTCCGACCCCCAGAGACCCAGTACTTC
CASSQFFRPPETQYF
>TRBD2|TRBJ2-7|TRBV27|few
TGTGCCAGCGGGACTAGCGGCTACGAGCAGTACTTC
CASGTSGYEQYF
>NA|TRBJ1-5|TRBV29-1|NA
TGCAGCGTCGCCGGCCTAGCGGGGCCCCAGCATTTT
CSVAGLAGPQHF
>NA|TRBJ1-2|TRBV19|NA
TGTGCCAGTAGTATAAAGGGCAGCAACTATGGCTACACCTTC
CASSIKGSNYGYTF
>NA|TRBJ2-3|TRBV5-8|few
TGTGCCAGCAGCTTGGTGGTGGGGCTGGATACGCAGTATTTT
CASSLVVGLDTQYF
>NA|TRBJ2-7|TRBV6-6|NA
TGTGCCAGCGGGGACCTATACGAGCAGTACTTC
CASGDLYEQYF
>NA|TRBJ2-7|TRBV7-6|NA
TGTGCCAGCAGCTTAGGGGGTGCCGAGCAGTACTTC
CASSLGGAEQYF
>NA|TRBJ1-2|TRBV5-1|NA
TGCGCCAGCAGCTATACCCGGGGCAGGGGTAACTATGGCTACACCTTC
CASSYTRGRGNYGYTF
>TRBD2|TRBJ2-7|TRBV2|NA
TGTGCCAGCAGAGGCGGGGGGAACTACGAGCAGTACTTC
CASRGGGNYEQYF
>NA|TRBJ2-1|TRBV20-1|NA
TGCAGCCTTGCAGGGGTTGAGCAGTTCTTC
CSLAGVEQFF
>NA|TRBJ1-2|TRBV15|NA
TGTGCCACCAGCAGAGACCGGGCTAGCTATGGCTACACCTTC
CATSRDRASYGYTF
>TRBD1|TRBJ1-1|TRBV5-1|NA
TGCGCCAGCAGCGGGAGACAGGGAGTCACTGAAGCTTTCTTT
CASSGRQGVTEAFF
>TRBD2|TRBJ2-3|TRBV18|once
TGTGCCAGCTCACCACCGGCTAGCGGGAGTGATACGCAGTATTTT
CASSPPASGSDTQYF
>NA|TRBJ2-7|TRBV5-1|NA
TGCGCCAGCAGCGTGCAACGCCCAGGCGAGCAGTACTTC
CASSVQRPGEQYF
>TRBD2|TRBJ2-1|TRBV29-1|NA
TGCAGCGTTGATTTAGCGGGAGCGCTGGGTGAGCAGTTCTTC
CSVDLAGALGEQFF
>TRBD1|TRBJ2-2|TRBV7-6|NA
TGTGCCAGCAGCCCCGGGGACAGGGTGATCGGGGAGCTGTTTTTT
CASSPGDRVIGELFF
>NA|TRBJ2-7|TRBV5-1|few
TGCGCCAGCAGCTTCGGGAGCCTATCCTACGAGCAGTACTTC
CASSFGSLSYEQYF
>TRBD1|TRBJ1-1|TRBV6-1|NA
TGTGCCAGCAGGGGGGACAGCCCTATGAACACTGAAGCTTTCTTT
CASRGDSPMNTEAFF
>TRBD2|TRBJ2-1|TRBV4-2|NA
TGTGCCAGCAGCCACGGGACTAGCTCCTACAATGAGCAGTTCTTC
CASSHGTSSYNEQFF
>TRBD1|TRBJ1-1|TRBV4-1|NA
TGCGCCAGCAGATCCGGCCGACAGGGGACTGAAGCTTTCTTT
CASRSGRQGTEAFF
>TRBD1|TRBJ1-2|TRBV19|few
TGTGCCAGTAGTCCTCGTGGGGGACAGGGGGGAACTAACTATGGCTACACCTTC
CASSPRGGQGGTNYGYTF
>NA|TRBJ1-2|TRBV29-1|NA
TGCAGCGCCCTTCTGGGGTCTCATGGCTACACCTTC
CSALLGSHGYTF
>TRBD2|TRBJ2-2|TRBV9|NA
TGTGCCAGCAGCCGAGGTAGCGGGGGGGCGAACACCGGGGAGCTGTTTTTT
CASSRGSGGANTGELFF
>NA|TRBJ1-5|TRBV6-1|NA
TGTGCCAGCTCCCCGCGAAATCAGCCCCAGCATTTT
CASSPRNQPQHF
>TRBD1|TRBJ1-3|TRBV7-2|once
TGTGCCAGCAGCTTGGACAGGGGGCCCGGAAACACCATATATTTT
CASSLDRGPGNTIYF
>TRBD1|TRBJ1-5|TRBV7-9|once
TGTGCCAGCAGCGCCGGGACAGAGATCAATCAGCCCCAGCATTTT
CASSAGTEINQPQHF
>NA|TRBJ2-5|TRBV5-1|NA
TGCGCCAGCAGCTTGGGCAGGGAAGAGACCCAGTACTTC
CASSLGREETQYF